This TCR beta chain was sequenced in a study of blood T cell repertoires in COVID-19. Per the study methods: Nucleated cell number was recorded as an estimate derived from reference gene primer amplification. Measured with immunoSEQ multiplex PCR; TCRdb has only the in-frame clones, and not every one. The D gene and trimming were derived from the DNA, and the V and J assignments and clone size from that table. Of roughly 63,000 clones in the sample, 80% to 90% were seen once. CDR3 length equals 12 residues. Germline V lookup: CDR1 SQVTM, CDR2 ANQGSEA. Trimming took off 7 bases at V and 5 bases at J, with 14 bases between the two ends.

This TCR derives from a human donor in a cohort sampled during active COVID-19. Material for sequencing was peripheral blood. V and J are TRBV29-1 and TRBJ1-1; D may be TRBD1 (5 bases). CDR3 DNA sequence: TGCAGCGGAGGCTGGGGGAGGACTGAAGCTTTCTTT. Translating gives CSGGWGRTEAFF.